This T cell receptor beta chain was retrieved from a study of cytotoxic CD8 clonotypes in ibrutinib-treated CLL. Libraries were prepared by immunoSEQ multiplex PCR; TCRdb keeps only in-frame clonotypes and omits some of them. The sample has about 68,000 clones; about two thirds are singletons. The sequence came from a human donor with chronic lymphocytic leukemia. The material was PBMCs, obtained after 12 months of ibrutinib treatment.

The CDR3 region is CSARLGDTQYF. Written as DNA, the CDR3 is TGCAGTGCGAGGTTAGGAGATACGCAGTATTTT. The V gene is TRBV20-1, the J gene TRBJ2-3; D is unclear. The CDR3 has 11 residues. Germline CDR1 and CDR2: DFQATT and SNEGSKA (reference sequence). V was shortened by 6 bases and J by 5 bases, with 9 bases between the two germline ends.